This paragraph reports one T cell receptor beta chain. Its antigen specificity is not known. No base quality values were provided; no much bigger clone lies one nucleotide off. Receptor libraries were prepared by the immunoSEQ multiplex PCR assay. TCRdb carries this immuneACCESS record with in-frame sequences only. Its versions omit some clonotypes, under half of them owing to an unresolved V gene in the studies checked, with the rest unexplained. This sample holds tens of thousands of clones; nearly 95% were observed only once. Over 0.35% of the sample is in the top ten clones. This sample is drawn from a study of technical replicates of blood from a few donors (dated by TCRdb to 2016 to 2017). V loses 4 bases of germline sequence and J loses 2 bases, and the interval between the two ends is 9 bases. Spanning cysteine to phenylalanine, the CDR3 consists of 13 amino acids. The read is trimmed to its CDR3 DNA, 39 bases read in frame from base 1. The germline V gene sets CDR1 to SGHRS and CDR2 to YFSETQ.

The TCR sequence derives from a human donor in good health. The chain is assembled from TRBV5-1 and TRBJ1-2; the D gene is unclear. The sequencing input was T cells isolated from PBMCs. The sequence in DNA is TGCGCCAGCAGCACCAGCGGGAACTATGGCTACACCTTC. Protein translation: CASSTSGNYGYTF.